These 24 T cell receptor beta chains originate from one sample sequenced in a study of cytomegalovirus exposure and HLA in healthy donors (dated by TCRdb to 2015 to 2018). Libraries came from the immunoSEQ multiplex PCR assay. The multiplex PCR relied on a mix of 60 forward primers for TCR Vbeta segments and 13 reverse primers for TCR Jbeta segments. TCRdb's version of the immuneACCESS table is confined to in-frame rearrangements and falls short of the full clone set. An unresolved V gene accounts for under half of the shortfall where checked; the remainder is of unknown origin. Here the sample has about 170,000 clones; about four fifths occur a single time. The leading ten clones occupy around 7% of the sample. Sequenced: PBMCs. The receptors shown here come from a young man in good health and CMV-seropositive.

This rearrangement joins TRBV5-1 to TRBJ2-3, with D possibly TRBD1 on 6 matching bases. CDR1 and CDR2 (germline): SGHRS, YFSETQ. The CDR3 contains 14 residues. Trimming shortened V by 3 bases and J by 0 bases, and 8 bases separated the two germline ends. Written as DNA, the CDR3 is TGCGCCAGCAGCTCAGGGGTTAGCACAGATACGCAGTATTTT. Its translation: CASSSGVSTDTQYF.

This clone has at least ten counts. The chain links TRBV10-2 to TRBJ2-1, with 14 bases lining up with TRBD2. J gave up 6 bases and V 6 bases, and 4 bases lay outside the gene matches. The length of the CDR3 is 15 residues. Germline V lookup: CDR1 WSHSY, CDR2 SAAADI. Written as DNA, the CDR3 is TGCGCCAGCAGAGGACTAGCGGGGGGTGTCAATGAGCAGTTCTTC. Its protein product is CASRGLAGGVNEQFF.

The chain links TRBV4-2 to TRBJ2-2, with 8 bases that match TRBD2. V dropped 1 base and J dropped 0; count of bases not matched to a gene: 7. Germline V gene sequence: CDR1 LGHNA, CDR2 YNFKEQ. The length of the CDR3 is 18 residues. CDR3 in amino acids: CASSQVTSGFANTGELFF. DNA of the CDR3: TGTGCCAGCAGCCAAGTTACTAGCGGATTTGCGAACACCGGGGAGCTGTTTTTT.

The table lists this clone with a few counts. The gene calls are TRBV2 and TRBJ2-7; TRBD2 matches at 10 bases. V shed 5 bases and J 4 bases; nucleotides not matched to a gene: 11. Germline assignment: CDR1 SNHLY and CDR2 FYNNEI. This CDR3 contains 16 residues. CDR3 sequence: CASSPRTSGVGYEQYF. The CDR3 region has the DNA TGTGCCAGCAGTCCCCGGACTAGCGGAGTTGGTTACGAGCAGTACTTC.

V gene TRBV6-1 combines with J gene TRBJ2-4; TRBD1 agrees at 11 bases. CDR1 and CDR2 from the germline V gene are MNHNS and SASEGT. The CDR3 spans 13 residues. V dropped 8 bases and J dropped 6; count of bases not matched to a gene: 3. The CDR3 nucleotides are TGTGCCAGCGGCGGGACAGGGGGAAACATTCAGTACTTC. Protein product: CASGGTGGNIQYF.

J is TRBJ2-4 and V is TRBV28, with 8 positions matching TRBD1. This CDR3 has 15 residues. After removal of 6 bases from V and 7 bases from J, the junction contained 11 bases not matched to a gene. The germline V gene encodes CDR1 MDHEN and CDR2 SYDVKM. The CDR3 protein is CASRHTGQGWNIQYF. The CDR3 coding sequence is TGTGCCAGCAGGCATACCGGACAGGGCTGGAACATTCAGTACTTC. Full variable domain (rest looked up from reference TRBV28 and TRBJ2-4): DVKVTQSSRYLVKRTGEKVFLECVQDMDHENMFWYRQDPGLGLRLIYFSYDVKMKEKGDIPEGYSVSREKKERFSLILESASTNQTSMYLCASRHTGQGWNIQYFGAGTRLSVL.

The chain recombines TRBV5-1 with TRBJ1-6, with 7 bases aligning to TRBD1. CDR3 length equals 17 residues. CDR1 SGHRS and CDR2 YFSETQ come from the germline V gene. The junction had 8 bases not matched to a gene; V was cut back by 1 base and J by 4 bases. CDR3 nucleotide sequence: TGCGCCAGCAGCTTGCTACCTACAGGGGAGTATAATTCACCCCTCCACTTT. Translation gives CASSLLPTGEYNSPLHF.

In its sample, this clone was seen once. The CDR3: CASSPLWAGEQFF. In DNA, the CDR3 is TGTGCCAGCAGCCCTCTGTGGGCCGGCGAGCAGTTCTTC. V gene TRBV4-2 combines with J gene TRBJ2-1, with D uncertain. CDR3 length: 13 amino acids. The ends were cut back, 4 bases at V and 10 bases at J, with 14 bases in the middle. CDR1 is LGHNA and CDR2 is YNFKEQ in the germline V gene.

The J gene is TRBJ2-1, the V gene TRBV19; perhaps TRBD2 as D (5 bases). This CDR3 contains 18 residues. Per the germline V gene, CDR1 is LNHDA and CDR2 is SQIVND (reference sequence). V was trimmed by 2 bases and J by 4 bases, leaving 21 bases between them. This CDR3 reads CASSILVGGATTYNEQFF. The CDR3 coding sequence is TGTGCCAGTAGTATATTAGTAGGAGGCGCCACTACATACAATGAGCAGTTCTTC.

The gene calls are TRBV7-8 and TRBJ2-7; 13 bases are a match to TRBD2. V lost 4 bases and J lost 2; bases outside the gene matches: 5. Germline V gene sequence: CDR1 SGHVS, CDR2 FQNEAQ. This CDR3 has 16 residues. CDR3 in DNA: TGTGCCAGCAGCTCGGGACTAGCGGGAACAACCTACGAGCAGTACTTC. Its translation: CASSSGLAGTTYEQYF.

The CDR3 loop is CATKQGPEQYF. The CDR3 region has the DNA TGTGCCACAAAACAGGGCCCCGAGCAGTACTTC. V gene TRBV6-1 combines with J gene TRBJ2-7; TRBD1 is a possible D gene (6 bases). CDR3 length: 11 residues. Germline CDR1 reads MNHNS; CDR2 reads SASEGT. V shed 10 bases and J shed 6 bases, with 13 bases lying between them.

This chain uses TRBV27 with TRBJ1-2; 7 bases fit TRBD1. The CDR3 consists of 15 residues. V trimming: 5 bases; J trimming: 6 bases; junction bases outside the gene matches: 12. Germline CDR1 MNHEY, CDR2 SMNVEV (reference sequence). The CDR3 protein is CASSGQPGGFDGYTF. The CDR3 nucleotides are TGTGCCAGCAGTGGCCAACCAGGGGGGTTCGATGGCTACACCTTC.

The rearrangement links TRBV28 to TRBJ1-1; TRBD1 agrees at 7 bases. This CDR3 spans 14 amino acids. Losses at the gene ends were 3 bases for V and 1 base for J; bases not matched to a gene: 2. Germline V gene lookup returns CDR1 MDHEN and CDR2 SYDVKM. This CDR3 is CASSFWTGNTEAFF. CDR3 coding DNA: TGTGCCAGCAGTTTTTGGACAGGGAACACTGAAGCTTTCTTT.

This clone has a handful of counts. This chain uses TRBV13 with TRBJ2-2; 10 positions match TRBD2. The CDR3 runs to 16 residues. CDR1 and CDR2 (germline): PRHDT, FYEKMQ (reference sequence). The J segment lost 5 bases and the V segment lost 5 bases, leaving 8 bases of the junction unmatched. As DNA, the CDR3 is TGTGCCAGCAGCCGGCGGCTAGCGGGGGATACCGGGGAGCTGTTTTTT. The encoded protein is CASSRRLAGDTGELFF.

The chain combines TRBV15 with TRBJ2-2; 7 bases fit TRBD1. Trimming cost V 6 bases and J 0 bases; bases outside gene matches: 4. Germline lookup yields CDR1 LNHNV and CDR2 YYDKDF (reference sequence). The CDR3 is made up of 15 amino acids. The CDR3: CATRATGANTGELFF. CDR3 in DNA: TGTGCCACCAGAGCCACAGGGGCGAACACCGGGGAGCTGTTTTTT.

The V and J genes are TRBV5-8 and TRBJ2-3, with unresolved D. The length of the CDR3 is 15 residues. The V gene lost 3 bases and the J gene lost 2 bases, with 13 bases spanning the gap. From germline, CDR1 is SGHTS and CDR2 YDEGEE. CDR3 sequence (DNA): TGTGCCAGCAGCTCCCTCCTATCGCCCACAGATACGCAGTATTTT. The encoded protein is CASSSLLSPTDTQYF.

This clone was seen a single time. This chain links TRBV5-6 with TRBJ2-7, with 8 nucleotides matching TRBD2. Germline CDR1 and CDR2: SGHDT and YYEEEE. Trimming took 4 bases from V and 5 from J; bases not matched to a gene: 14. The CDR3 runs to 16 residues. CDR3 nucleotides: TGTGCCAGCAGCCCACCCCCAAGCGGGAGAACTGACGAGCAGTACTTC. It specifies CASSPPPSGRTDEQYF.

This chain links TRBV7-2 with TRBJ2-2; 11 positions match TRBD2. CDR1 SGHTA and CDR2 FQGNSA come from the germline V gene. The CDR3 totals 14 residues. The trim removed 4 bases at V and 6 bases at J, leaving 1 base unmatched. The CDR3 reads CASSSSGGPGELFF. For the CDR3, the DNA is TGTGCCAGCAGCTCTAGCGGGGGGCCCGGGGAGCTGTTTTTT.

The chain carries TRBV9 and TRBJ2-7; 7 nucleotides align to TRBD2. This CDR3 region has 14 residues. J lost 4 bases, V lost 4 bases, and 8 bases had no gene match. Germline values: CDR1 SGDLS, CDR2 YYNGEE. CDR3 nucleotide sequence: TGTGCCAGCAGCCCGAGCGGGATCAAGTACGAGCAGTACTTC. Translating gives CASSPSGIKYEQYF. The complete variable domain, with remaining parts taken from reference TRBV9 and TRBJ2-7, reads DSGVTQTPKHLITATGQRVTLRCSPRSGDLSVYWYQQSLDQGLQFLIQYYNGEERAKGNILERFSAQQFPDLHSELNLSSLELGDSALYFCASSPSGIKYEQYFGPGTRLTVT.

The sample holds one count of this clone. This chain uses TRBV11-2 with TRBJ2-7; D perhaps matches TRBD1 (6 bases). The CDR3 length is 16 residues. V was trimmed by 6 bases and J by 0 bases, leaving 18 bases between them. Germline values: CDR1 SGHAT, CDR2 FQNNGV. CDR3 in DNA: TGTGCCAGCAGTCCCATTTCGACAGGCAGCTCCTACGAGCAGTACTTC. It specifies CASSPISTGSSYEQYF. Combining the CDR3 with reference TRBV11-2 and TRBJ2-7 gives the whole variable domain EAGVAQSPRYKIIEKRQSVAFWCNPISGHATLYWYQQILGQGPKLLIQFQNNGVVDDSQLPKDRFSAERLKGVDSTLKIQPAKLEDSAVYLCASSPISTGSSYEQYFGPGTRLTVT.

The rearrangement joins TRBV7-2 to TRBJ2-5, with D unclear. The CDR3 covers 12 residues. Trimming removed 5 bases from V and 2 bases from J, with 6 bases in between. CDR1 is SGHTA and CDR2 is FQGNSA in the germline V gene. For the CDR3, the DNA is TGTGCCAGCAGCGTTAATCAAGAGACCCAGTACTTC. Protein sequence: CASSVNQETQYF.

V is TRBV7-9 and J is TRBJ1-1, with D perhaps TRBD1 (5 bases). The V end was cut by 6 bases, the J end by 2 bases, with 13 bases between. Germline V gene lookup returns CDR1 SEHNR and CDR2 FQNEAQ (reference sequence). The CDR3 sequence is 14 residues long. The DNA for the CDR3 is TGTGCCAGCAGGGGGTCGGGGGTAAACACTGAAGCTTTCTTT. Translated, it gives CASRGSGVNTEAFF.

This chain joins TRBV19 and TRBJ2-5; D not certain. Deletions cut 6 bases from V and 4 bases from J, with 9 bases between. CDR3 length equals 12 residues. The V gene's germline CDR1 is LNHDA and CDR2 SQIVND (reference sequence). DNA of the CDR3: TGTGCCAGTAGCGCTACTGGAGAGACCCAGTACTTC. Protein sequence: CASSATGETQYF.

The V and J genes are TRBV27 and TRBJ1-2, with a possible D match to TRBD1 (5 bases). This CDR3 is 15 amino acids long. V lost 0 bases, J lost 3 bases, and 11 bases lay in between. The germline gives CDR1 MNHEY, CDR2 SMNVEV (reference sequence). DNA for the CDR3: TGTGCCAGCAGTTTATCGATCGGGGGACACTATGGCTACACCTTC. Its protein is CASSLSIGGHYGYTF.